The clone carrying this TCR beta chain has ten or more counts. Researchers made TCR beta libraries by using iRepertoire HTBI primers and running Arm-PCR on CDR3 regions. TCRdb re-called the multiplex PCR reads with MiXCR, one entry per CDR3 protein. Of approximately 540,000 distinct CDR3 sequences in the sample, more than 10% were seen once. The data were obtained in a study of regulatory T cells in long-lasting Graves disease. About the research overall: Recently diagnosed Graves' patients had received antithyroid drugs for under 3 months.

Trimming stripped 7 bases from V and 2 bases from J, with 14 bases between. Germline CDR1 reads SNHLY; CDR2 reads FYNNEI. The CDR3 has 14 amino acids. Time point reported: newly diagnosed GD, antithyroid drugs for less than 3 months. After RNA was extracted from PBMCs, the TCR library was made from it. In addition, the sample was reused for a study of T cells in Graves' hyperthyroidism and ophthalmopathy. That source reports: Using the HTBI primer set, a first-round RT-PCR was run on the TCR CDR3.

The origin of this receptor is a woman in her 30s with Graves disease. The sequencing used peripheral blood mononuclear cells (PBMCs), collected at new diagnosis, from a patient treated with antithyroid drugs. The chain employs TRBV2 and TRBJ1-2; no clear D gene. CDR3 nucleotides: TGTGCCAGCACCCCGGAGGCACAGAACTATGGCTACACCTTC. Amino acid sequence: CASTPEAQNYGYTF.